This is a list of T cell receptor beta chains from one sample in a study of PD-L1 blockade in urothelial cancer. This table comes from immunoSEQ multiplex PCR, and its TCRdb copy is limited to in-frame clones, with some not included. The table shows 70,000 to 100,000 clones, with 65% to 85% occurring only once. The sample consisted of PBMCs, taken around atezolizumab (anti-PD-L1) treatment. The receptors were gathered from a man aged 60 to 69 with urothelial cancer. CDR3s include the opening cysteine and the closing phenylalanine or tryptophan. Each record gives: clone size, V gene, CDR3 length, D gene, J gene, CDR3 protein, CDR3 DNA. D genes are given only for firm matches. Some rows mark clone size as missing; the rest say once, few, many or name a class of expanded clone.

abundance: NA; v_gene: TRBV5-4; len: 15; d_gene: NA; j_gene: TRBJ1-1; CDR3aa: CASSFIRGIRTEAFF; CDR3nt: TGTGCCAGCAGCTTTATCCGCGGGATCCGCACTGAAGCTTTCTTT
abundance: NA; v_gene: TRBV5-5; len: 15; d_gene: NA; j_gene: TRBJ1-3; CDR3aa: CASNPPGRAGNTIYF; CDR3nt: TGTGCCAGCAACCCTCCCGGGAGGGCTGGAAACACCATATATTTT
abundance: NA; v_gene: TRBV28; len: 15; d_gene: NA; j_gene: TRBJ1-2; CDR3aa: CASSFDTTGGRGYTF; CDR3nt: TGTGCCAGCAGTTTTGACACGACAGGCGGCCGAGGCTACACCTTC
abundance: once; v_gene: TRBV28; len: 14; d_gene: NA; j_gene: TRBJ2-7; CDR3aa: CASNKGEGPHEQYF; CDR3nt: TGTGCCAGCAACAAGGGGGAGGGCCCCCACGAGCAGTACTTC
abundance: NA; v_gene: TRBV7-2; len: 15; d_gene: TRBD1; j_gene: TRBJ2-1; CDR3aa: CASRGAGTGGSEQFF; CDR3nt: TGTGCCAGCAGGGGGGCCGGGACAGGGGGTAGTGAGCAGTTCTTC
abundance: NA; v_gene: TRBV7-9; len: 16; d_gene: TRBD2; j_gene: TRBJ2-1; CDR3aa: CASRISGRASYNEQFF; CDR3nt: TGTGCCAGCAGAATTAGCGGGAGGGCCTCTTACAATGAGCAGTTCTTC
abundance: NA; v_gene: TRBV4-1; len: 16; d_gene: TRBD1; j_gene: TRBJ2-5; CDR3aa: CASSHVGQGRGETQYF; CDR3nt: TGCGCCAGCAGCCATGTAGGACAGGGGCGGGGAGAGACCCAGTACTTC
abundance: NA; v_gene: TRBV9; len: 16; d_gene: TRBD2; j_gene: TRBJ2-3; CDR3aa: CASSVGLLADTDTQYF; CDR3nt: TGTGCCAGCAGCGTAGGTCTGCTAGCGGACACAGATACGCAGTATTTT
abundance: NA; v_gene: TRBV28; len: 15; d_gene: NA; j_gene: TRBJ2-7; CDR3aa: CASSLFSGGRMDKYF; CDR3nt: TGTGCCAGCAGTTTATTTTCCGGGGGGCGCATGGATAAGTACTTC
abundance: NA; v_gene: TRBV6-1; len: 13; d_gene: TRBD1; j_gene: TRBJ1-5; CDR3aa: CAVTGTGVQPQHF; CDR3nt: TGTGCCGTAACCGGGACAGGGGTCCAGCCCCAGCATTTT
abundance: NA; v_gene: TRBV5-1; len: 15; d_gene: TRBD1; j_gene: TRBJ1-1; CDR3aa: CASSIAGQGTTEAFF; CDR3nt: TGCGCCAGCAGTATCGCGGGACAGGGGACCACTGAAGCTTTCTTT
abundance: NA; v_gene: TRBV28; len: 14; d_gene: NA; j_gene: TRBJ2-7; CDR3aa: CASSLPQGSGEQYF; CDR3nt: TGTGCCAGCAGTCTCCCGCAGGGATCGGGCGAGCAGTACTTC
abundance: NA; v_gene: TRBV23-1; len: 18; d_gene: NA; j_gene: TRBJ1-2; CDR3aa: CATLSSEDSEYLLYGYTF; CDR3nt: TGCGCCACCCTAAGTTCTGAGGACAGCGAATACCTGCTCTATGGCTACACCTTC
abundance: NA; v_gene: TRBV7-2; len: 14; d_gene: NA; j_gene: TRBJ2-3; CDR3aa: CASSFIQVPDTQYF; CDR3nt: TGTGCCAGCAGCTTTATACAGGTACCAGATACGCAGTATTTT
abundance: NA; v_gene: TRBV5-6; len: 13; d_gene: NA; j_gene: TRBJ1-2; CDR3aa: CASSLWTDGGYTF; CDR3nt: TGTGCCAGCAGCTTGTGGACAGATGGAGGCTACACCTTC
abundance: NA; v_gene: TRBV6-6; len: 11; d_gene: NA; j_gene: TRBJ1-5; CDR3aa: CASKQQGPQHF; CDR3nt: TGTGCCAGCAAACAACAGGGACCCCAGCATTTT
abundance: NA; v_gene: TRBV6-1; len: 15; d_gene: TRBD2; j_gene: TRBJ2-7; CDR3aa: CASSEVGTSSYEQYF; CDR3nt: TGTGCCAGCAGTGAAGTGGGGACTAGCTCCTACGAGCAGTACTTC
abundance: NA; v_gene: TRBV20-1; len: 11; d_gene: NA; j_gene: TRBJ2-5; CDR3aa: CSVGDTRFQYF; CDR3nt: TGCAGTGTCGGGGACACTCGGTTTCAGTACTTC
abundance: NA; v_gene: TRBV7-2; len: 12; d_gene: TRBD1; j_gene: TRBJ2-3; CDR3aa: CASSLTGTGEYF; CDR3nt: TGTGCCAGCAGCCTGACCGGGACAGGGGAATATTTT
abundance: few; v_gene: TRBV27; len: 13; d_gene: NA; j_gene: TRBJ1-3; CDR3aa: CASSLREAGTIYF; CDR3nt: TGTGCCAGCAGTTTACGCGAGGCTGGCACCATATATTTT
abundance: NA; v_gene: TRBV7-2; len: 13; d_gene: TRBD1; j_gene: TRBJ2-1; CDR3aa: CASSRQGNNEQFF; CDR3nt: TGTGCCAGCAGCCGACAGGGGAACAATGAGCAGTTCTTC
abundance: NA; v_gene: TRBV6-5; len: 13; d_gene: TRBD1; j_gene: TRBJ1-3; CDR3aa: CASSGQAGNTIYF; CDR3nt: TGTGCCAGCAGCGGACAGGCTGGAAACACCATATATTTT
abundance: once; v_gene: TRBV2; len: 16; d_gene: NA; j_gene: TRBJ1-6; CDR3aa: CASSGGREVFNSPLHF; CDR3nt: TGTGCCAGCAGTGGCGGGAGGGAGGTTTTTAATTCACCCCTCCACTTT
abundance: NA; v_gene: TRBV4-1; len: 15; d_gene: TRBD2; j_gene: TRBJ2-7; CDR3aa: CASSSGLAGENEQYF; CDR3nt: TGCGCCAGCAGCTCCGGGTTAGCGGGCGAAAACGAGCAGTACTTC
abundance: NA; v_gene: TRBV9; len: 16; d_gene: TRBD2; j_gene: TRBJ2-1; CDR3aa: CASSVGGSGGTYEQFF; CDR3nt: TGTGCCAGCAGCGTAGGTGGGAGCGGGGGGACCTATGAGCAGTTCTTC
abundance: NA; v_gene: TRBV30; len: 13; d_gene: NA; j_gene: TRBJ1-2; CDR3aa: CAWSTDQGYGYTF; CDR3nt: TGTGCCTGGAGTACTGATCAGGGCTATGGCTACACCTTC
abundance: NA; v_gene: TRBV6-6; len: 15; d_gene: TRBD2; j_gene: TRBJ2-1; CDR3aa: CASSFGREGRSFQFF; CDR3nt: TGTGCCAGCAGTTTCGGGCGGGAGGGGAGGTCGTTTCAGTTCTTC
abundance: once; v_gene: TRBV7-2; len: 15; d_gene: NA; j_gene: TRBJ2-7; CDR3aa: CASSLVEDSSYEQYF; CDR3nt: TGTGCCAGCAGCTTAGTGGAGGACAGCTCCTACGAGCAGTACTTC
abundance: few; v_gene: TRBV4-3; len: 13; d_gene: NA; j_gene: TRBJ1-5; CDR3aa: CASGFRGNQPQHF; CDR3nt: TGCGCCAGCGGGTTCAGGGGTAATCAGCCCCAGCATTTT
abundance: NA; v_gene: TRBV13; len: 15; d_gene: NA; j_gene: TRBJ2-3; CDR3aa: CASSLGQGSTDTQYF; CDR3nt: TGTGCCAGCAGCTTAGGCCAGGGTTCCACAGATACGCAGTATTTT
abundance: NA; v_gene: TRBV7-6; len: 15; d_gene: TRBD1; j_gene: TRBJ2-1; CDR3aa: CASSLWTGETNEQFF; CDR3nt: TGTGCCAGCAGCCTGTGGACAGGGGAAACCAATGAGCAGTTCTTC
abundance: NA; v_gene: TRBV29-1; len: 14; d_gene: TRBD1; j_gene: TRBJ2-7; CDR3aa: CSVARTGGLYEQYF; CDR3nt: TGCAGCGTTGCCAGGACAGGGGGTTTATACGAGCAGTACTTC
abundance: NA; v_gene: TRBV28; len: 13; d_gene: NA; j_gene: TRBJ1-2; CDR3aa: CASSSGDNYGYTF; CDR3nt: TGTGCCAGCAGTTCCGGGGATAACTATGGCTACACCTTC
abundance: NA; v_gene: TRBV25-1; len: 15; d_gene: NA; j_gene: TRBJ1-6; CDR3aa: CASRKQDPYNSPLHF; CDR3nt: TGTGCCAGCAGGAAACAGGATCCCTATAATTCACCCCTCCACTTT
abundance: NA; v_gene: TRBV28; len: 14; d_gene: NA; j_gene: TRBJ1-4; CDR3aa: CASSFGGEGEKLFF; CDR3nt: TGTGCCAGCAGTTTTGGGGGGGAGGGGGAAAAACTGTTTTTT
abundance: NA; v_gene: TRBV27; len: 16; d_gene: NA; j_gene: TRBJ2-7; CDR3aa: CASSLTWTDLLYEQYF; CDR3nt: TGTGCCAGCAGTTTAACTTGGACAGATCTTTTGTACGAGCAGTACTTC
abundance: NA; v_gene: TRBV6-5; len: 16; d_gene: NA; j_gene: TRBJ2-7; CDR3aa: CASSYSILQVPDEQYF; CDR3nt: TGTGCCAGCAGTTACTCGATTTTACAGGTGCCGGACGAGCAGTACTTC
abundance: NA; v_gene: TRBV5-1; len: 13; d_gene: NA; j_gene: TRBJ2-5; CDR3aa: CASSWRVEETQYF; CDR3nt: TGCGCCAGCAGCTGGAGGGTGGAAGAGACCCAGTACTTC
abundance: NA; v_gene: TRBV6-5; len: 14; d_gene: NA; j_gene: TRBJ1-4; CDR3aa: CASSLDGGGEKLFF; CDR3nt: TGTGCCAGCAGCCTCGACGGAGGAGGGGAAAAACTGTTTTTT
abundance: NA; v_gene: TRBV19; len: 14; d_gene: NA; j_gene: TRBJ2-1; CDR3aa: CASSFAPGKSEQFF; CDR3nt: TGTGCCAGTAGTTTCGCCCCCGGGAAGAGTGAGCAGTTCTTC
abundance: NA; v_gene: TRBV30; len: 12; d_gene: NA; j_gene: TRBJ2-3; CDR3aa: CAWSPSTDTQYF; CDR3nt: TGTGCCTGGAGTCCTAGCACAGATACGCAGTATTTT
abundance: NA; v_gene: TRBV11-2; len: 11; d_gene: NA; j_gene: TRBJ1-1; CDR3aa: CASSQITEAFF; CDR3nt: TGTGCCAGCAGCCAAATCACTGAAGCTTTCTTT
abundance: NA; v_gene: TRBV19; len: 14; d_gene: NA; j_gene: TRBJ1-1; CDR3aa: CASSIQLGNTEAFF; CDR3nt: TGTGCCAGTAGTATACAACTAGGGAACACTGAAGCTTTCTTT
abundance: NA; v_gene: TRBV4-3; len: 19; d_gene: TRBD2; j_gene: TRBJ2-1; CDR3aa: CASSQDRSGGTSGYNEQFF; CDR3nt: TGCGCCAGCAGCCAAGATCGGTCTGGTGGGACTAGCGGATACAATGAGCAGTTCTTC
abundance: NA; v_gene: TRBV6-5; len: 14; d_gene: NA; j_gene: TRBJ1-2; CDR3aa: CASSPQRPNYGYTF; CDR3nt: TGTGCCAGCAGTCCCCAGAGGCCTAACTATGGCTACACCTTC